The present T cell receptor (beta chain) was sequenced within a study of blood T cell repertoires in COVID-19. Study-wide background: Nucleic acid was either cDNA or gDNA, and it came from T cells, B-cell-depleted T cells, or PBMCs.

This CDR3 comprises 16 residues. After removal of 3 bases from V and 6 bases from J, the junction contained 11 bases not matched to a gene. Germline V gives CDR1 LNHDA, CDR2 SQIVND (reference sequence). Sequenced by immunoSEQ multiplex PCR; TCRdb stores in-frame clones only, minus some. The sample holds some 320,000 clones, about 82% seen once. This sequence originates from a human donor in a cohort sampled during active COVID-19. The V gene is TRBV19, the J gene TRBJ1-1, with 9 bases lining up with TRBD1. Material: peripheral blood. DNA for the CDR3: TGTGCCAGTAGTATGGGGCACTACAGGGGGCTCTCTGAAGCTTTCTTT. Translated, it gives CASSMGHYRGLSEAFF.